This T cell receptor (beta chain) came from a study of radiation and T cells in renal cell carcinoma (TCRdb year 2020). With regard to the full study: The samples were drawn from a clinical trial, where primary renal cell carcinomas were treated with 15 Gy of stereotactic body radiation therapy and then removed by nephrectomy 4 weeks afterward. A total of about 4 million unique CDR3 nucleotide sequences, encoding around 2.7 million unique CDR3 amino acid sequences, were found across all 50 or so samples. In total, 53 samples underwent TCR beta sequencing: roughly 25 tumors plus 27 peripheral blood samples. The full study reports these points: Because no pretreatment tumor biopsies were available, whether clonotypes were present in the tumor at baseline could not be determined. Dynamics of the blood repertoire were not tracked past 4 weeks after treatment. An increase in top tumor clonotypes in blood was observed from baseline to 2 weeks post-radiation, followed by contraction by 4 weeks, which was taken to suggest transient expansion of tumor-resident clones. Because the trial had a single-armed design, the trial could not examine how radiation dose or scheduling affected the TCR repertoire.

TCR beta libraries were generated from genomic DNA with the immunoSEQ kit, following the manufacturer's recommendations. For library preparation, a first multiplex PCR was performed with proprietary primers, followed by a second PCR in which unique barcodes were added, and bead cleanups were performed after each round. A kit-provided positive control reaction and a negative control reaction were included in every sample batch. The final libraries were assessed on an Agilent 4200 TapeStation D1000 ScreenTape, pooled by volume, and quantified by qPCR. Sequencing was performed on an Illumina NextSeq500 using a MidOutput 150-cycle cartridge, with 156 Read1 cycles, 15 Index1 cycles, and the kit custom primers. The pooled library was loaded at roughly 1 pM, and roughly 20% PhiX control was spiked in. The paper's data handling went like this. Vendor-processed data were analyzed in R, and a clonotype was defined as all T cells sharing the same CDR3 nucleotide sequence. For clone abundance analyses, frequencies were normalized to the 10,000 most abundant clones per sample. Before analysis, public T cell clones were removed, and these numbered fewer than six per sample on average. A difference in abundance of at least 32-fold between compartments was used to define tumor-enriched and baseline blood-enriched clonotypes. Clonotypes expanded or contracted between blood time points were identified with a beta-binomial differential abundance model. Tumor-blood repertoire similarity was measured with the Baroni-Urbani and Buser coefficient, and group comparisons used two-tailed Wilcoxon tests in R. Entries here come from immuneACCESS through TCRdb and include only in-frame sequences with V and J called. Some clones fail to appear in such tables; in the studies checked, an unresolved V gene covers under half of the shortfall, and the cause of the remainder is unknown. V and J calls and clone size follow that table, whereas D and trimming were derived from the DNA. In this sample the table shows more than 65,000 clones, 80% to 90% of which occur a single time. The ten biggest clones cover 20% to 25% of the sample.

Reading the label with the study, this specimen's time point is: blood 2 weeks post-SBRT. The treatment or condition label of this sample denotes: 15 Gy SBRT to primary tumor, nephrectomy 4 weeks later. To track tumor-enriched clonotypes, serial peripheral blood was sampled from radiation-treated patients at baseline and at 2 weeks and 4 weeks after SBRT. All patients had renal cell carcinoma with clear cell pathology. Genomic DNA for TCR sequencing was prepared using the QIAamp DNA Blood Mini Kit (Qiagen). The analyses included just those samples that passed every quality control check. With respect to this clone: Its antigen remains unidentified. It has no much larger one-base neighbor in the sample; base qualities were not kept.

The source material was blood, sampled from a patient whose treatment included radiotherapy and nephrectomy. The clonotype was recovered from a woman between 45 and 65 years old with renal cell carcinoma.

The CDR3 here reads CASSLGDNMNTEAFF. The DNA sequence reads TGTGCCAGCAGCTTGGGGGACAACATGAACACTGAAGCTTTCTTT. The chain links TRBV7-3 with TRBJ1-1, with a weak D call of TRBD1 (6 bases match). V drops 3 bases and J drops 0 bases, leaving 11 bases in between. Taken from cysteine to phenylalanine, the CDR3 has 15 residues. Solely the CDR3 DNA is kept, with 45 bases framed from the first base. For CDR1 and CDR2, the germline V gene lists SGHTA and FQGTGA.